The subject of this entry is one T cell receptor (beta chain). The antigen remains unidentified. Sequencing was performed with immunoSEQ multiplex PCR; in TCRdb, only in-frame clones are kept and a portion is missing. The repertoire holds 140,000 to 150,000 clones, with roughly 87% as singletons. The data were taken from a study of T cell responses to AZD1222 COVID-19 vaccine. This CDR3 region has 14 residues. Germline V CDR1 and CDR2: LGHDT, YNNKEL (reference sequence). V was shortened by 1 base and J by 8 bases, with 14 bases between the two germline ends. Overall study findings and caveats: Epitopes outside B.1.351 and B.1.1.7 mutated regions reportedly drew nearly half of spike TCRs. The breadth and depth of Spike-specific TCRs increased once two AZD1222 doses had been given.

The chain has TRBV3-1 (or the pseudogene TRBV3-2) and TRBJ1-2; a possible D gene is TRBD1 (6 bases). This specimen consisted of peripheral blood, obtained 28 days after the second dose of the MenACWY control vaccine. The origin of this receptor is an adult who received the MenACWY meningococcal vaccine as a control. The CDR3 nucleotides are TGTGCCAGCAGCCAAGTCGCCGGTCAGGGGGGCTACACCTTC. Its protein product is CASSQVAGQGGYTF.